These T cell receptor beta chains were read from a single sample in a study of T cell repertoires in cytomegalovirus infection. TCRdb fed the reads into MiXCR, producing one record per CDR3 protein. The repertoire has around 530,000 distinct CDR3 sequences, more than 15% of them found once; the top ten carry roughly a quarter. Sample: CD8+ T cells from PBMCs. The source of these receptors is a human donor in good health (CMV status not recorded). Some clones in this sample may be carry-over from other donors' samples. The CDR3 runs from the conserved cysteine through the conserved F or W.

>TRBV11-2|TRBJ2-6
CASSLAPGQGPGANVLTF
>TRBV7-9|TRBJ2-7
CASSFIPGQGNDEQYF
>TRBV6-1|TRBJ1-1
CASSVAEGTEAFF
>TRBV7-2|TRBJ2-3
CASSKVGSSTDTQYF
>TRBV18|TRBJ2-7
CASSTPQGARYEQYF
>TRBV7-2|TRBJ2-1
CASTPAWGQGRNEQFF
>TRBV19|TRBJ1-4
CASTTSTDSREKLFF
>TRBV27|TRBJ2-2
CAIGTSNTGELFF
>TRBV7-9|TRBJ2-7
CASSLEEGHNEQYF
>TRBV27|TRBJ2-1
CANSPSGGSFKDEQFF
>TRBV27|TRBJ2-7
CASSTLTSGATYEQYF
>TRBV13|TRBJ1-5
CASSPGGAEPQHF
>TRBV6-6|TRBJ1-3
CASRPDLSGNTIYF
>TRBV4-1|TRBJ2-7
CASSLLTGTIPYEQYF
>TRBV7-4|TRBJ2-7
CASSLVPGTGENEQYF
>TRBV29-1|TRBJ2-1
CSVRREKGEQFF
>TRBV27|TRBJ1-4
CASRNRGANEKLFF
>TRBV6-6|TRBJ1-6
CASSVRDNSPLHF
>TRBV9|TRBJ1-2
CASSVAKEQGAWNGYTF
>TRBV27|TRBJ2-7
CASMRGSEQYF
>TRBV28|TRBJ1-5
CASRRRTGEYSNQPQHF
>TRBV20-1|TRBJ2-3
CSARVLAGVADTQYF
>TRBV29-1|TRBJ2-1
CSAGTRNNEQFF
>TRBV2|TRBJ2-7
CASSVGDKGNEQYF
>TRBV28|TRBJ1-2
CASSPGRETYGYTF
>TRBV7-8|TRBJ1-3
CASSPRGGNTIYF
>TRBV7-6|TRBJ1-1
CASSSEWGSTEAFF